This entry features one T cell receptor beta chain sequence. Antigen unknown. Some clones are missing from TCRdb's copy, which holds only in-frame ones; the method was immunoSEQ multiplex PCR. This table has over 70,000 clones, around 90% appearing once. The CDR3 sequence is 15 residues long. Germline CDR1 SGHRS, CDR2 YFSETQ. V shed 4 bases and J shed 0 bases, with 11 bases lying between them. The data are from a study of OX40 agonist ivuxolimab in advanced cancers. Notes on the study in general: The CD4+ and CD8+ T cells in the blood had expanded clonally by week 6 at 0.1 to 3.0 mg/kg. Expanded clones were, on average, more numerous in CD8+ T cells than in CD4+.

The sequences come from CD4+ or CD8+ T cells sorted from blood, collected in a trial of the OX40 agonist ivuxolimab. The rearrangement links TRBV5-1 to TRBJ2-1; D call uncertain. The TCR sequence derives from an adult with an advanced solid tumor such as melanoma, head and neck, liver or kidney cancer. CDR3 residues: CASSPRSPSYNEQFF. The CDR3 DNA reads TGCGCCAGCAGCCCGAGGAGTCCCTCCTACAATGAGCAGTTCTTC.